The TCR beta chain under discussion was sequenced for a study of identical twins. TCRdb passed the 5' RACE reads through MiXCR, listing each CDR3 protein once. The table includes about 260,000 distinct CDR3 sequences, 5.5% to 7% detected once. This clonotype has just a few counts. V lost 4 bases and J lost 2, with 13 bases in between. The CDR3 contains 15 residues. CDR1 is SGHDT, CDR2 YYEEEE, per germline. The same specimen was also included in a second study, on yellow fever vaccine responses in identical twins.

The specimen was memory (CD45RO+) T cells sorted from blood. This chain uses TRBV5-6 with TRBJ2-1; D may correspond to TRBD1 or TRBD2 (5 bases each). The receptor was isolated from a woman between 18 and 30 years old in good health. CDR3 nucleotide sequence: TGTGCCAGCAGCCTAGGGACCGCCACCTACAATGAGCAGTTCTTC. The encoded protein is CASSLGTATYNEQFF. Full variable domain (missing parts from reference TRBV5-6 and TRBJ2-1): DAGVTQSPTHLIKTRGQQVTLRCSPKSGHDTVSWYQQALGQGPQFIFQYYEEEERQRGNFPDRFSGHQFPNYSSELNVNALLLGDSALYLCASSLGTATYNEQFFGPGTRLTVL.